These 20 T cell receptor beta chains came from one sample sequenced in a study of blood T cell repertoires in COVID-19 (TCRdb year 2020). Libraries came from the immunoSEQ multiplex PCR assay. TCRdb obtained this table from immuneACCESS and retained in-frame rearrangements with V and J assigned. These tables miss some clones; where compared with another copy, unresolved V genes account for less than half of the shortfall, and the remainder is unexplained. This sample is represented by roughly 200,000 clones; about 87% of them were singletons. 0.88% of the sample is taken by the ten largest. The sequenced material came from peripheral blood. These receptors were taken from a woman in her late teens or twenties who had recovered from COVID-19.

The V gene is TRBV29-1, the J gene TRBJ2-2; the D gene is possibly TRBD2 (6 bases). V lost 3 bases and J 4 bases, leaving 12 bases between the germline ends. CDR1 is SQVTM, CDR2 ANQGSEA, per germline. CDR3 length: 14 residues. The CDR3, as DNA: TGCAGCGTTGACGGGGCGGGGAGCACCGGGGAGCTGTTTTTT. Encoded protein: CSVDGAGSTGELFF.

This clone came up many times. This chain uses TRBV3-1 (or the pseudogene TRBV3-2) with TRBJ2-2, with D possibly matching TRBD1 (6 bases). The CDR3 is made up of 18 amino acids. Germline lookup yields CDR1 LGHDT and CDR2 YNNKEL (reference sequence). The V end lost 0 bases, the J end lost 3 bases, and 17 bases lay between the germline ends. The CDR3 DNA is TGTGCCAGCAGCCAAGAATTAGGGACACTCATTTACACCGGGGAGCTGTTTTTT. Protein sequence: CASSQELGTLIYTGELFF.

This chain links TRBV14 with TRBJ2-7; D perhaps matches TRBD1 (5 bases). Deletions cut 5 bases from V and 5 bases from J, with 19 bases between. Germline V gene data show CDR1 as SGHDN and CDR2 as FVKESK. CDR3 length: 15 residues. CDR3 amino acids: CASSELWQGLNEQYF. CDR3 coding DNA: TGTGCCAGCAGCGAACTCTGGCAGGGTCTTAACGAGCAGTACTTC. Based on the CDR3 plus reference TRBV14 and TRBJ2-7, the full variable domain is EAGVTQFPSHSVIEKGQTVTLRCDPISGHDNLYWYRRVMGKEIKFLLHFVKESKQDESGMPNNRFLAERTGGTYSTLKVQPAELEDSGVYFCASSELWQGLNEQYFGPGTRLTVT.

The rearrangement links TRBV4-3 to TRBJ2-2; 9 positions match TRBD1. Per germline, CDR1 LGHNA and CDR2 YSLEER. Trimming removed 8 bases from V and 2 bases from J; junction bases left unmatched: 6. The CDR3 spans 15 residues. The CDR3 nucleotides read TGCGCCAGCGAGAGGACAGGGGTCAACACCGGGGAGCTGTTTTTT. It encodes CASERTGVNTGELFF.

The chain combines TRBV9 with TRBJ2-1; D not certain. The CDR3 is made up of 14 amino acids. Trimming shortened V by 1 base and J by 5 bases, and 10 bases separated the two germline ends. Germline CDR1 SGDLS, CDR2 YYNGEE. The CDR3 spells CASSVPTSHNEQFF. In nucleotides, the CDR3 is TGTGCCAGCAGCGTACCCACTTCCCACAATGAGCAGTTCTTC.

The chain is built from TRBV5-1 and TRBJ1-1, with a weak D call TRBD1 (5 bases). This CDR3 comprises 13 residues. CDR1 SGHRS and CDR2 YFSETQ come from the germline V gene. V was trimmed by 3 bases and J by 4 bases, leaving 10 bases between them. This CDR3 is CASSWGEGTEAFF. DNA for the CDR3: TGCGCCAGCAGCTGGGGGGAGGGCACTGAAGCTTTCTTT.

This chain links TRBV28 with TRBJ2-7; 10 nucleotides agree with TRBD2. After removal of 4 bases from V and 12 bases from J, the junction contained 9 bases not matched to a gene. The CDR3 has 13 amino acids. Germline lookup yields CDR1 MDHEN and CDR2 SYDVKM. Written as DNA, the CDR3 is TGTGCCAGCAGTTCAAATCTAGCGGGAGCGTCGTACGTC. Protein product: CASSSNLAGASYV.

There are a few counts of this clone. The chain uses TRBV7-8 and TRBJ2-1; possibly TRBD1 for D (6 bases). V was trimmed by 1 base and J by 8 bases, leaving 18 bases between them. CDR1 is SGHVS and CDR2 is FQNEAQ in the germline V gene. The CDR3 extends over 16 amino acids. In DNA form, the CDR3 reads TGTGCCAGCAGCTTAGTGGGCCTAGGGGACACACATGAGCAGTTCTTC. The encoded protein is CASSLVGLGDTHEQFF.

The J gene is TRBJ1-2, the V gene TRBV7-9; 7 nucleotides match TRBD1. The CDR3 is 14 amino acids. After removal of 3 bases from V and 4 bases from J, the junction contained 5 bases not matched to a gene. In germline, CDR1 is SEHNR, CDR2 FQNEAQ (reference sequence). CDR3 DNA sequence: TGTGCCAGCAGCTTCCCAGGGGGTGGCTATGGCTACACCTTC. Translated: CASSFPGGGYGYTF.

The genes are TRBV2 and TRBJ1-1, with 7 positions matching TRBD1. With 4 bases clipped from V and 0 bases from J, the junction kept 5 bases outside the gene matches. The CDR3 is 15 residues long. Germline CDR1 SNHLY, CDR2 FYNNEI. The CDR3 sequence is CASSAPQGMNTEAFF. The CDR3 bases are TGTGCCAGCAGTGCACCACAGGGGATGAACACTGAAGCTTTCTTT.

The CDR3 is CATSRDQYEQYV. CDR3 nucleotide sequence: TGTGCCACCAGCAGAGACCAATACGAGCAGTACGTC. V gene TRBV15 combines with J gene TRBJ2-7; D gene uncertain. V dropped 0 bases and J dropped 4 bases, with 4 bases sitting between them. The CDR3 consists of 12 residues. Germline CDR1 is LNHNV and CDR2 is YYDKDF (reference sequence).

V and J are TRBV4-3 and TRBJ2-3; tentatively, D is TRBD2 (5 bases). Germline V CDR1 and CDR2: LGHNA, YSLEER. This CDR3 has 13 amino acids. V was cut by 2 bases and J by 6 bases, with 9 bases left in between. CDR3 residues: CASSQTRGDTQYF. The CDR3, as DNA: TGCGCCAGCAGCCAAACGCGCGGGGATACGCAGTATTTT.

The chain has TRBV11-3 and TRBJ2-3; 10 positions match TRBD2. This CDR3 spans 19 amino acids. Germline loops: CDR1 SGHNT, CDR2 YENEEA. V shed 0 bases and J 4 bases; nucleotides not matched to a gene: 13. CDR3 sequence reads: CASSLEGPFGSGGPDTQYF. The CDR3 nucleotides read TGTGCCAGCAGCTTAGAAGGCCCCTTTGGTAGCGGGGGGCCAGATACGCAGTATTTT.

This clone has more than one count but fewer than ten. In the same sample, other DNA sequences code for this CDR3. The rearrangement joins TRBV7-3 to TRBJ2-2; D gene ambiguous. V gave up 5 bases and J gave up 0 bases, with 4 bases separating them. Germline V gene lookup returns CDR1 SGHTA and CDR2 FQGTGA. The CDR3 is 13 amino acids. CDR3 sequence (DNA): TGTGCCAGCAGCCCTTCGAACACCGGGGAGCTGTTTTTT. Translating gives CASSPSNTGELFF.

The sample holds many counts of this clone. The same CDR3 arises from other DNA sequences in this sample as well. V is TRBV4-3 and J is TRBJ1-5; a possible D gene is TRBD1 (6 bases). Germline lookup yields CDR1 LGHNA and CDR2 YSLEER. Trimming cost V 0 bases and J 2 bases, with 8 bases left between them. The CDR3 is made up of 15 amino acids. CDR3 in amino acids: CASSQDRQGNQPQHF. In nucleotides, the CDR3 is TGCGCCAGCAGCCAAGATCGACAGGGCAATCAGCCCCAGCATTTT.

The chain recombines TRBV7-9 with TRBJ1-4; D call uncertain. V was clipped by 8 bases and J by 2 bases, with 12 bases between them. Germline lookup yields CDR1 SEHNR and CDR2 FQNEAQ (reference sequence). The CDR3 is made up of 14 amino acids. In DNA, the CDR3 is TGTGCCAGCGTAGAAGGGAGGACTAATGAAAAACTGTTTTTT. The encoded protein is CASVEGRTNEKLFF.

CDR3 sequence reads: CASSLDSANYGYTF. The CDR3 DNA follows: TGTGCCAGCAGCTTGGACAGTGCTAACTATGGCTACACCTTC. The J gene is TRBJ1-2, the V gene TRBV5-8; D gene uncertain. CDR1 is SGHTS, CDR2 YDEGEE, per germline. Trimming took 0 bases from V and 0 from J, leaving 6 bases between them. The CDR3 extends over 14 amino acids.

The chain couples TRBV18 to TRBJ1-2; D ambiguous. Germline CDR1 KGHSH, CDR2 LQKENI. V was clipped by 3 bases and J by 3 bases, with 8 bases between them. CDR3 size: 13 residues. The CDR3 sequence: CASSPTRDYGYTF. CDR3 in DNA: TGTGCCAGCTCACCCACCCGGGACTATGGCTACACCTTC.

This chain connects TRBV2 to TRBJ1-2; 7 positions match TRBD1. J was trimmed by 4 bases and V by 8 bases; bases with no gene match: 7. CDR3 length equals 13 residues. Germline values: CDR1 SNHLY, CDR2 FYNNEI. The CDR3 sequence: CASDEQGSYGYTF. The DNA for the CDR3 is TGTGCCAGCGATGAACAGGGGTCCTATGGCTACACCTTC.

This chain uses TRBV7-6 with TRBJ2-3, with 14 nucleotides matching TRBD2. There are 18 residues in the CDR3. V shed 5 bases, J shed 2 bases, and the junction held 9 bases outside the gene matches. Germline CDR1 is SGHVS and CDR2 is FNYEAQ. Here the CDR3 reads CASSPRGGLAGATDTQYF. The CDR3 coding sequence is TGTGCCAGCAGCCCCAGAGGGGGACTAGCGGGGGCCACAGATACGCAGTATTTT. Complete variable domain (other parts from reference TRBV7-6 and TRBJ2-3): GAGVSQSPRYKVTKRGQDVALRCDPISGHVSLYWYRQALGQGPEFLTYFNYEAQQDKSGLPNDRFSAERPEGSISTLTIQRTEQRDSAMYRCASSPRGGLAGATDTQYFGPGTRLTVL.